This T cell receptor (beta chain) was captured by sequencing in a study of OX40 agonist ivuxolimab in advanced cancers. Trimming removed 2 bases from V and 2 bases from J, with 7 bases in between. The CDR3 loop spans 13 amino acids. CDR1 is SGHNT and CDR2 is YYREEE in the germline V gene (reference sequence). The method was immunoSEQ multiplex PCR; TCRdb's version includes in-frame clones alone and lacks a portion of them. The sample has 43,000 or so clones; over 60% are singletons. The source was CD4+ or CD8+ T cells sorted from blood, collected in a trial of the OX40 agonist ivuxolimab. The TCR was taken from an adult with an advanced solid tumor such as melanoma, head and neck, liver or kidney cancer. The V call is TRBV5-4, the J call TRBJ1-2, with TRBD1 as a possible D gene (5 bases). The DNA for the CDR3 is TGTGCCAGCAGCTTACCAGGGAACTATGGCTACACCTTC. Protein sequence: CASSLPGNYGYTF.